This is a list of T cell receptor beta chains from one sample in a study of regulatory T cells in long-lasting Graves disease. TCRdb re-analysed the multiplex PCR reads in MiXCR, keeping a single row per CDR3 protein. Seen here are more than 450,000 distinct CDR3 sequences, under 20% observed once, and the top ten hold 9% to 15%. Separately, the same data were catalogued under a study of T cells in Graves' hyperthyroidism and ophthalmopathy.

The sequencing used peripheral blood mononuclear cells (PBMCs), collected at new diagnosis, from a patient treated with antithyroid drugs. All receptors come from a man in his forties or fifties with Graves disease. Each CDR3 is given with its conserved first and last residue. Each record gives: D gene, J gene, V gene, clone size, CDR3 DNA, CDR3 protein. A D gene is named only where the DNA matches it firmly. Size is stated for part of the rows, as once, few or many counts, or as a class when the clone is expanded.

TRBD2 TRBJ2-7 TRBV28 NA TGTGCCAGCAGTTTATACACAGTGGGGACTACCTACGAGCAGTACTTC CASSLYTVGTTYEQYF
NA TRBJ1-1 TRBV7-8 once TGTGCCAGCGCCTTAGAGGGGGAAACTGAAGCTTTCTTT CASALEGETEAFF
NA TRBJ2-1 TRBV11-2 many TGTGCCAGCAGCTTAGAGGGGGCTAATGAGCAGTTCTTC CASSLEGANEQFF
TRBD1 TRBJ1-2 TRBV9 NA TGTGCCAGCAGCCTTTCTGACAGGGGGCGTGTCTATGGCTACACCTTC CASSLSDRGRVYGYTF
NA TRBJ1-5 TRBV7-8 many TGTGCCAGCAGCTTAGCAAGACAGTCGAACAATCAGCCCCAGCATTTT CASSLARQSNNQPQHF
TRBD2 TRBJ2-1 TRBV30 NA TGTGCCTGGAGTGGGAGGTTACTAGCGACGGGGTTCAATGAGCAGTTCTTC CAWSGRLLATGFNEQFF
NA TRBJ1-2 TRBV30 many TGTGCCTGGACTTCTGCCGTCGGGGGCTACACCTTC CAWTSAVGGYTF
NA TRBJ2-2 TRBV9 few TGTGCCAGCAGCCGGGACTTATACGGGGAGCTGTTTTTT CASSRDLYGELFF
NA TRBJ2-7 TRBV29-1 few TGCAGCGTCCACGAAGGGACAAGCTCCTACGAGCAGTACTTC CSVHEGTSSYEQYF
TRBD2 TRBJ2-1 TRBV5-1 NA TGCGCCAGCAGCCCCCAGGGCGGTAGCGGGAGGAGATTATACAATGAGCAGTTCTTC CASSPQGGSGRRLYNEQFF
NA TRBJ2-6 TRBV10-2 few TGCGCCAGCAGGGGGAGGGACAGAGGTGGGGCCAACGTCCTGACTTTC CASRGRDRGGANVLTF
TRBD2 TRBJ2-3 TRBV3-1 many TGTGCCAGCAGCCAACTAGCGGGAGCGACAGATACGCAGTATTTT CASSQLAGATDTQYF
NA TRBJ2-2 TRBV5-1 many TGCGCCAGCAGCCCTGCCACCGGGGAGCTGTTTTTT CASSPATGELFF
TRBD1 TRBJ1-2 TRBV2 many TGTGCCAGCAGGGCCGGGACAGCAAGTTATGGCTACACCTTC CASRAGTASYGYTF
TRBD2 TRBJ2-7 TRBV28 many TGCGCCAGCAGCACGGGACTAGCGGCCTACGAGCAGTACTTC CASSTGLAAYEQYF
NA TRBJ1-2 TRBV28 many TGTGCCAGCAGTTCCCGGGACTATGGCTACACCTTC CASSSRDYGYTF
TRBD2 TRBJ2-3 TRBV30 many TGTGCCTGGACATCGGGACTAGCGGGAGCGGATACGCAGTATTTT CAWTSGLAGADTQYF
TRBD1 TRBJ1-1 TRBV7-9 NA TGTGCCAGCAGCTCGACTAATCTAAGGACAGGCTCCCTGAGGACTGAAGCTTTCTTT CASSSTNLRTGSLRTEAFF
NA TRBJ2-3 TRBV28 many TGTGCCAGCAGCCCCCTGGGGACCGTCTCAGATACGCAGTATTTT CASSPLGTVSDTQYF
NA TRBJ1-5 TRBV3-1 many TGTGCCAGCAGCCGGACTCTGGGGGCCCGGCAGCCCCAGCATTTT CASSRTLGARQPQHF
NA TRBJ1-2 TRBV12-3/TRBV12-4 few TGTGCCAGCAGTTTTAGGGGACCGGGGTATGGCTACACCTTC CASSFRGPGYGYTF
TRBD1 TRBJ1-2 TRBV5-6 NA TGTGCCAGCAGCACGATGACAGGGAGTCCCTATGGCTACACCTTC CASSTMTGSPYGYTF
NA TRBJ2-7 TRBV30 many TGTGCCTTGAGTGGGTGGCAGGGTGTCTACGAGCAGTACTTC CALSGWQGVYEQYF
NA TRBJ2-1 TRBV27 few TGTGCCAGCAGTTTATCGGCCCGGACACACAATGAGCAGTTCTTC CASSLSARTHNEQFF
NA TRBJ2-3 TRBV6-2/TRBV6-3 many TGTGCCAGCAGTAGAAAGGGGGAAGCGCAGTATTTT CASSRKGEAQYF
NA TRBJ2-7 TRBV27 many TGTGCCAGCAGCACCATCCGGGGCTACGAGCAGTACTTC CASSTIRGYEQYF
TRBD1 TRBJ2-1 TRBV11-3 many TGTGCCAGCAGCTTAGAAGGGACAGGGGGCGAGCAGTTCTTC CASSLEGTGGEQFF
NA TRBJ2-5 TRBV20-1 NA TGCAGTGCTGGGAAGGGGGGTTTGGGGGAGACCCAGTACTTC CSAGKGGLGETQYF
TRBD1 TRBJ2-5 TRBV7-2 NA TGTGCCAGCAGCACCGCTGGACAGGGGGGAGAGACCCAGTACTTC CASSTAGQGGETQYF
TRBD2 TRBJ2-1 TRBV2 NA TGTGCCAGCAGTCTGGGACTAGCGGGAGAGCATGAGCAGTTCTTC CASSLGLAGEHEQFF
TRBD2 TRBJ2-1 TRBV29-1 many TGCAGCCCCCGACTAGCGGGGGTTCGCAATGAGCAGTTCTTC CSPRLAGVRNEQFF
TRBD2 TRBJ2-7 TRBV7-3 few TGTGCCAGCAGCTTAAAACTAGCGGGAATCGGCGAGCGGTACTTC CASSLKLAGIGERYF
TRBD2 TRBJ2-1 TRBV5-1 few TGCGCCAGCAGCTTACCGGGACTAGCGTTCCCAAGCTCCTACAATGAGCAGTTCTTC CASSLPGLAFPSSYNEQFF
NA TRBJ2-7 TRBV28 many TGTGCCAGCACCTTAGGGGGAGGTTTTCACGAGCAGTACTTC CASTLGGGFHEQYF
NA TRBJ2-2 TRBV10-3 few TGTGCCAGCAGTCCTCAGGGCCCTAACACCGGGGAGCTGTTTTTT CASSPQGPNTGELFF
TRBD1 TRBJ1-2 TRBV30 many TGTGCCTGGAGTGTTCGGACAGGGGAGGACTATGGCTACACCTTC CAWSVRTGEDYGYTF
NA TRBJ2-3 TRBV28 many TGTGCCAGCAATTATGGGGGAGGATCTAGCACAGATACGCAGTATTTT CASNYGGGSSTDTQYF
TRBD1 TRBJ1-6 TRBV28 NA TGTGCCAGCAGTCCCCCGACAGGGAGAAATTCACCCCTCCACTTT CASSPPTGRNSPLHF
TRBD1 TRBJ2-3 TRBV6-9 few TGTGCCAGCAGTTTACAGGGGGCTGGAGATACGCAGTATTTT CASSLQGAGDTQYF
NA TRBJ1-5 TRBV7-2 many TGTGCCAGCAGCTTAGGAACAGCTGGCAATCAGCCCCAGCATTTT CASSLGTAGNQPQHF
TRBD1 TRBJ1-5 TRBV6-2/TRBV6-3 many TGTGCCAGTGGCTGGACAGGGGATAGCAATCAGCCCCAGCATTTT CASGWTGDSNQPQHF
NA TRBJ2-1 TRBV7-2 many TGTGCCAGCAGCTTAGTAGTCCGTGAGCAGTTCTTC CASSLVVREQFF
NA TRBJ1-1 TRBV10-3 NA TGTGCCATCAGTGAGTCGATGGGATTTAGGACTGAAGCTTTCTTT CAISESMGFRTEAFF
NA TRBJ2-7 TRBV28 many TGTGCCAGCAGTCCCCGCTCAGGGTCATTGGCCTACGAGCAGTACTTC CASSPRSGSLAYEQYF
TRBD1 TRBJ1-1 TRBV2 many TGTGCCAGCAGTGGGACAGGGGAAGGCACTGAAGCTTTCTTT CASSGTGEGTEAFF
TRBD2 TRBJ2-3 TRBV5-6 many TGTGCCAGCAGCCACGGGTGGGTAGCGGGAGAAGATACGCAGTATTTT CASSHGWVAGEDTQYF
NA TRBJ2-2 TRBV27 few TGTGCCAGCAGTTTCGTTGGGGGAGTCATCACCGGGGAGCTGTTTTTT CASSFVGGVITGELFF